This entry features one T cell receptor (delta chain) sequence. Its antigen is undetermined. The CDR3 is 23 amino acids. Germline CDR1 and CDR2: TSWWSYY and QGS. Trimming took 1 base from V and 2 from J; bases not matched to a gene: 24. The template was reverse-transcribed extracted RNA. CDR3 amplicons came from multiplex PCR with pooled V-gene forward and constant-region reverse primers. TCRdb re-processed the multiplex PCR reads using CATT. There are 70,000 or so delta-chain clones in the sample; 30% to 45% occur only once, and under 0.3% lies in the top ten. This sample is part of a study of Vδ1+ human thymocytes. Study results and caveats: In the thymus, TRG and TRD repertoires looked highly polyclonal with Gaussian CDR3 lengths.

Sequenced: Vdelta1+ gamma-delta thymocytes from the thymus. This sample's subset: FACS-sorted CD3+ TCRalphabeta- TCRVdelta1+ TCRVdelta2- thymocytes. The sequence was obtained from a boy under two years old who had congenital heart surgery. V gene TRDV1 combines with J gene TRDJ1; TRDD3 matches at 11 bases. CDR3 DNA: TGTGCTCTTGGGGAACCTACCCCTCGCCATGTACTGGGGGATAAGGTCTCTACCGATAAACTCATCTTT. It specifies CALGEPTPRHVLGDKVSTDKLIF.